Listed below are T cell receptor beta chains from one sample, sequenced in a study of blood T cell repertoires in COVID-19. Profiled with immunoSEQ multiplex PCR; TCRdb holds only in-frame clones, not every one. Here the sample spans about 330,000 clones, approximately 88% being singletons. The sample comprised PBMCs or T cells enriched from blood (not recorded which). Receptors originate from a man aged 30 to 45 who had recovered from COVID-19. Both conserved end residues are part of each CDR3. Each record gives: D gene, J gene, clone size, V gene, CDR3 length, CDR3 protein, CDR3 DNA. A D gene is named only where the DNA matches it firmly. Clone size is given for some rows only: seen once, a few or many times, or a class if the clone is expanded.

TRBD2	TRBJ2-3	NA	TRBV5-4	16	CASSFGAGTSTDTQYF	TGTGCCAGCAGCTTTGGAGCGGGGACTAGCACAGATACGCAGTATTTT
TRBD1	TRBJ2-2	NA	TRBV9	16	CASSVAGQGGGGELFF	TGTGCCAGCAGCGTCGCGGGACAGGGTGGTGGCGGGGAGCTGTTTTTT
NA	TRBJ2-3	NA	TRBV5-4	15	CASSLRGWGTDTQYF	TGTGCCAGCAGCTTACGGGGTTGGGGCACAGATACGCAGTATTTT
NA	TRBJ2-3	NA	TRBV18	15	CASSPGQRGTDTQYF	TGTGCCAGCTCACCAGGACAGAGGGGCACAGATACGCAGTATTTT
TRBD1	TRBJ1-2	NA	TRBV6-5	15	CASNDLGTGGYGYTF	TGTGCCAGCAACGACCTAGGGACAGGGGGCTATGGCTACACCTTC
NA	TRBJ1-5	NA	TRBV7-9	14	CASSGQYSNQPQHF	TGTGCCAGCAGCGGACAGTATAGCAATCAGCCCCAGCATTTT
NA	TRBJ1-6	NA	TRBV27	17	CASSLTVLSSYNSPLHF	TGTGCCAGCAGTTTAACGGTCTTGAGCTCCTATAATTCACCCCTCCACTTT
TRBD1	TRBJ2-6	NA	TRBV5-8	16	CASSFTGGTGANVLTF	TGTGCCAGCAGCTTCACAGGGGGCACTGGGGCCAACGTCCTGACTTTC
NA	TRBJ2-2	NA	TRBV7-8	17	CASSSTTGQGRSRELFF	TGTGCCAGCAGCTCAACGACCGGACAAGGGCGGTCGCGGGAGCTGTTTTTT
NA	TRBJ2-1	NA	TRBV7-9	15	CASSLVDRSYNEQFF	TGTGCCAGCAGCTTAGTTGACAGGTCCTACAATGAGCAGTTCTTC
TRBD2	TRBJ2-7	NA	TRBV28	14	CASSFPGGSYEQYF	TGTGCCAGCAGTTTCCCCGGGGGGTCCTACGAGCAGTACTTC
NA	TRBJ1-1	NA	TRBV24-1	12	CATRGRNTEAFF	TGTGCCACCAGGGGCAGGAACACTGAAGCTTTCTTT
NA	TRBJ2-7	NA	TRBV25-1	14	CASSESGARYEQYF	TGTGCCAGCAGTGAATCAGGGGCCCGCTACGAGCAGTACTTC
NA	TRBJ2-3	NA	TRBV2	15	CASTDPGVGTDTQYF	TGTGCCAGCACCGATCCGGGGGTGGGCACAGATACGCAGTATTTT
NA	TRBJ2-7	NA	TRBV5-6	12	CASSPGSFEQYF	TGTGCCAGCAGCCCAGGGTCGTTCGAGCAGTACTTC
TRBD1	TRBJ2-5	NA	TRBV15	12	CATRRQGQTQYF	TGTGCCACCCGTCGACAGGGCCAGACCCAGTACTTC
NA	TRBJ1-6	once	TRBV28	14	CASSLTGTNSPLHF	TGTGCCAGCAGTTTAACAGGGACCAATTCACCCCTCCACTTT
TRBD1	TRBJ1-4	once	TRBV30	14	CACAMGQGNEKLFF	TGTGCCTGCGCAATGGGACAGGGAAATGAAAAACTGTTTTTT
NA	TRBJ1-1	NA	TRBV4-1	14	CASSQDSMNTEAFF	TGCGCCAGCAGCCAGGACAGCATGAACACTGAAGCTTTCTTT
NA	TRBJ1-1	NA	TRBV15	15	CATSVRAIMVAEAFF	TGTGCCACCAGCGTCAGGGCTATTATGGTCGCTGAAGCTTTCTTT
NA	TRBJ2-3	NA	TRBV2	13	CASSGELTDTQYF	TGTGCCAGCAGTGGTGAGCTTACAGATACGCAGTATTTT
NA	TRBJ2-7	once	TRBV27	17	CASSLGAGRSDPYEQYF	TGTGCCAGCAGTTTAGGGGCAGGGAGGTCAGACCCTTACGAGCAGTACTTC
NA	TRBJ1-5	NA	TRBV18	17	CASSPYDLRASNQPQHF	TGTGCCAGCTCACCTTACGATCTACGCGCAAGCAATCAGCCCCAGCATTTT
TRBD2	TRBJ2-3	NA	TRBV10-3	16	CAISEGSGGYTDTQYF	TGTGCCATCAGTGAGGGAAGCGGGGGTTACACAGATACGCAGTATTTT